This passage covers 18 T cell receptor beta chains from one sample sequenced in a study of post-analysis software for immune sequencing data (dated by TCRdb to 2013 to 2016). These receptors' targets are unknown. General conclusions and limits of the study: A handful of TRBV segments, including TRBV5-6, TRBV5-1 and TRBV20-1, were significantly more frequent in patients than controls.

Library construction relied on PCR. The listed sequencing device is Illumina HiSeq 2500. To reduce PCR and sequencing biases, unique molecular identifiers were built into the TCR beta cDNA libraries. TCRdb passed the public sequencing reads through fastp at Q25 and MiXCR, retaining productive beta sequences. Rows merge per CDR3 protein into single entries with the most common DNA and genes. The sample data list some 800,000 distinct CDR3 sequences, and more than 45% of these were observed just once. In total, the top ten clones hold roughly 5% of the sample. Sequenced sample: blood. The receptor source for this set is a girl aged 10-17 years with multiple sclerosis.

This clonotype appeared a few times. The chain employs TRBV4-2 and TRBJ1-1; D gene unclear. Germline assignment: CDR1 LGHNA and CDR2 YNFKEQ. The CDR3 is made up of 15 amino acids. Trimming removed 0 bases from V and 3 bases from J, with 11 bases in between. CDR3 residues: CASSQEKVWYTEAFF. DNA of the CDR3: TGTGCCAGCAGCCAAGAGAAGGTTTGGTACACTGAAGCTTTCTTT.

The chain joins TRBV29-1 to TRBJ2-1, with 9 bases identical to TRBD2. This CDR3 region has 14 residues. With 4 bases clipped from V and 4 bases from J, the junction kept 5 bases outside the gene matches. CDR1 SQVTM and CDR2 ANQGSEA come from the germline V gene. CDR3 loop: CSVVQLAGYNEQFF. CDR3 nucleotides: TGCAGCGTTGTACAGCTAGCGGGGTACAATGAGCAGTTCTTC.

This clonotype was seen only a few times. CDR3 coding DNA: TGCAGCGTTGGGGCCCGAGGGGGATCTGAGCAGTTCTTC. Translation: CSVGARGGSEQFF. The chain joins TRBV29-1 to TRBJ2-1; weak D call: TRBD1 (6 bases). Trimming cost V 4 bases and J 9 bases, with 16 bases left between them. The CDR3 consists of 13 residues. CDR1 and CDR2 from the germline V gene are SQVTM and ANQGSEA.

This chain links TRBV19 with TRBJ2-3; 7 bases line up with TRBD2. The CDR3 is made up of 16 amino acids. V gave up 3 bases and J gave up 6 bases; unmatched junction bases: 12. The V gene's germline CDR1 is LNHDA and CDR2 SQIVND (reference sequence). CDR3 sequence reads: CASSMRIGGRSDTQYF. DNA of the CDR3: TGTGCCAGTAGTATGAGGATAGGCGGGAGATCTGATACGCAGTATTTT.

The CDR3 here is CASPPPTGDNSPLHF. For the CDR3, the DNA is TGTGCCAGCCCCCCCCCTACAGGGGATAATTCACCCCTCCACTTT. The chain couples TRBV28 to TRBJ1-6; 7 bases fit TRBD1. Germline values: CDR1 MDHEN, CDR2 SYDVKM. Losses at the gene ends were 8 bases for V and 5 bases for J; bases not matched to a gene: 9. The CDR3 sequence is 15 residues long.

This chain connects TRBV7-3 to TRBJ2-4, with 11 nucleotides matching TRBD2. The CDR3 sequence is 16 residues long. Germline CDR1 is SGHTA and CDR2 is FQGTGA. With 5 bases clipped from V and 3 bases from J, the junction kept 6 bases outside the gene matches. The CDR3 here is CASSASGTSGKNIQYF. CDR3 in DNA: TGTGCCAGCAGCGCCTCCGGGACTAGCGGCAAAAACATTCAGTACTTC.

This clonotype was seen only a few times. This chain uses TRBV29-1 with TRBJ2-1; 16 nucleotides line up with TRBD2. V trimming: 6 bases; J trimming: 3 bases; junction bases outside the gene matches: 8. Germline V lookup: CDR1 SQVTM, CDR2 ANQGSEA. CDR3 length equals 17 residues. CDR3 residues: CSVDGTSGRADYNEQFF. CDR3 nucleotide sequence: TGCAGCGTGGACGGGACTAGCGGGAGGGCCGACTACAATGAGCAGTTCTTC.

The rearrangement uses TRBV29-1 and TRBJ2-7, with 10 nucleotides matching TRBD2. CDR1 SQVTM and CDR2 ANQGSEA come from the germline V gene. CDR3 length: 13 residues. CDR3 region: CSVSLAGVGKQYF. CDR3 bases: TGCAGTGTCTCCCTAGCGGGAGTCGGCAAGCAGTACTTC.

This clonotype appeared a few times. The chain combines TRBV5-1 with TRBJ2-7; D is uncertain. Trimming shortened V by 6 bases and J by 3 bases, and 16 bases separated the two germline ends. Germline loops: CDR1 SGHRS, CDR2 YFSETQ. This CDR3 is built from 14 residues. For the CDR3, the DNA is TGCGCCAGCAAACCCGAGCTGGCCTACTACGAGCAGTACTTC. Protein product: CASKPELAYYEQYF.

This clonotype was seen a few times. As DNA, the CDR3 is TGTGCCAGCACCATCAGCGGGAGGGGAGCCTACAATGAGCAGTTCTTC. This encodes CASTISGRGAYNEQFF. The chain carries TRBV7-9 and TRBJ2-1; 10 bases align to TRBD2. Per the germline V gene, CDR1 is SEHNR and CDR2 is FQNEAQ (reference sequence). V lost 7 bases, J lost 2 bases, and 8 bases stayed unmatched. The CDR3 covers 16 residues.

This clonotype was counted at least ten times. The V and J genes are TRBV7-2 and TRBJ2-1; TRBD2 matches at 10 bases. The CDR3 is 16 amino acids. The germline gives CDR1 SGHTA, CDR2 FQGNSA. With 1 base clipped from V and 9 bases from J, the junction kept 9 bases outside the gene matches. For the CDR3, the DNA is TGTGCCAGCAGCTTAGGGCTAGCGGGAGTTGTAGGTGAGCAGTTCTTC. It specifies CASSLGLAGVVGEQFF.

This sequence joins TRBV20-1 and TRBJ2-4, with D tentatively TRBD1 (6 bases). The ends were cut back, 2 bases at V and 3 bases at J, with 11 bases in the middle. The germline V gene encodes CDR1 DFQATT and CDR2 SNEGSKA (reference sequence). CDR3 length equals 14 residues. CDR3 bases: TGCAGTGCTAGAACAGGGTCCGGCAAAAACATTCAGTACTTC. It yields the protein CSARTGSGKNIQYF.

The chain uses TRBV6-2 or TRBV6-3 and TRBJ2-5; D is perhaps TRBD1 or TRBD2 (6 bases each). The J call may be in error: the DNA end matches TRBJ2-7 better. In germline, CDR1 is MNHEY, CDR2 SVGEGT. CDR3 size: 15 residues. The CDR3 protein is CASSRSPGARSEQYF. CDR3 coding DNA: TGTGCCAGCAGCCGATCCCCGGGGGCTAGATCCGAGCAGTACTTC.

The table lists this clonotype with many counts. The gene calls are TRBV7-6 and TRBJ2-5; no firm D call. V shed 0 bases and J shed 4 bases, with 6 bases lying between them. Per the germline V gene, CDR1 is SGHVS and CDR2 is FNYEAQ. The CDR3 runs 13 residues. This CDR3 reads CASSLAWGETQYF. CDR3 nucleotides: TGTGCCAGCAGCTTAGCGTGGGGAGAGACCCAGTACTTC.

This rearrangement joins TRBV25-1 to TRBJ2-3; D is possibly TRBD1 or TRBD2 (6 bases each). The CDR3 sequence is 12 residues long. Germline V lookup: CDR1 MGHDK, CDR2 SYGVNS. The CDR3 sequence: CTTGRTLDTQYF. The CDR3 DNA follows: TGTACCACAGGGAGGACTTTAGATACGCAGTATTTT.

V is TRBV9 and J is TRBJ1-5, with a tentative D call TRBD1 (6 bases). CDR3 length: 15 residues. V dropped 4 bases and J dropped 1 base, with 12 bases sitting between them. From germline, CDR1 is SGDLS and CDR2 YYNGEE. The CDR3 loop reads CASSPQGRSNQPQHF. The CDR3 DNA reads TGTGCCAGCAGCCCACAGGGAAGGAGCAATCAGCCCCAGCATTTT.

The rearrangement joins TRBV7-9 to TRBJ2-1; no clear D gene. V lost 5 bases to trimming and J lost 5 bases, with 10 bases between them. Germline CDR1 and CDR2: SEHNR and FQNEAQ (reference sequence). The CDR3 is 13 amino acids. CDR3 sequence reads: CASSTTGNNEQFF. The CDR3 bases are TGTGCCAGCAGCACAACGGGTAACAATGAGCAGTTCTTC.

The V call is TRBV2, the J call TRBJ2-1; D uncertain. V lost 1 base to trimming and J lost 3 bases, with 7 bases between them. The length of the CDR3 is 14 residues. In germline, CDR1 is SNHLY, CDR2 FYNNEI. This chain's CDR3 is CASSEVAIYNEQFF. CDR3 in DNA: TGTGCCAGCAGTGAAGTCGCCATCTACAATGAGCAGTTCTTC.